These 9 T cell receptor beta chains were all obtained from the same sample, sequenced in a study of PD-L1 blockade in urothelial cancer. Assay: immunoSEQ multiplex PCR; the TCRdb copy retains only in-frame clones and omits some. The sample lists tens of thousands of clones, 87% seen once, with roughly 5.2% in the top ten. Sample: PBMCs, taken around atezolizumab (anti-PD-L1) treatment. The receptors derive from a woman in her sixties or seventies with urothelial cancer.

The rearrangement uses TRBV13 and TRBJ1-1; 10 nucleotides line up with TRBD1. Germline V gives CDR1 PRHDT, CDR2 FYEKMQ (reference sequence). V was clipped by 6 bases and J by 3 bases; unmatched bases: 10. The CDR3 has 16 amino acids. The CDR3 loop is CASSSAGTGAYTEAFF. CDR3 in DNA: TGTGCCAGCAGTAGTGCCGGGACAGGGGCTTACACTGAAGCTTTCTTT.

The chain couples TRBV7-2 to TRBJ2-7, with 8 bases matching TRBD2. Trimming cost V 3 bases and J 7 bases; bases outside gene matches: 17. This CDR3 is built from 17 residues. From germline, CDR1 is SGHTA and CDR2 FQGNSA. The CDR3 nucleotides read TGTGCCAGCAGCTTGACCCTACTAGCGGAGACCATGTGGGAGCAGTACTTC. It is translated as CASSLTLLAETMWEQYF.

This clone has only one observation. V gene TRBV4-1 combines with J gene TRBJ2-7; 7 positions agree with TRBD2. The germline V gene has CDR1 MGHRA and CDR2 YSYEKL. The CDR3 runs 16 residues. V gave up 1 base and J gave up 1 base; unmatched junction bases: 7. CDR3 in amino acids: CASSQGRASGSYEQYF. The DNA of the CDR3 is TGCGCCAGCAGCCAAGGACGAGCTAGCGGATCCTACGAGCAGTACTTC.

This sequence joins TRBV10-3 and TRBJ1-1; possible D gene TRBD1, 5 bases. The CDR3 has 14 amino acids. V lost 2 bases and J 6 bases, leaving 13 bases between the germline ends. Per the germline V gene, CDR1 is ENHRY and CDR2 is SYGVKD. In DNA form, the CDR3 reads TGTGCCATCAGTGAGCCCGGGGGAGTCGCTGAAGCTTTCTTT. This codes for CAISEPGGVAEAFF.

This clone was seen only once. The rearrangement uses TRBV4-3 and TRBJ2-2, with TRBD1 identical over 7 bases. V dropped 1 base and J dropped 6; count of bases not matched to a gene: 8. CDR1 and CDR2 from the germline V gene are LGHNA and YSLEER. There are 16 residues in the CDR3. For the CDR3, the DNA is TGCGCCAGCAGCCAAGGCCCGACAGGGAATTCCGGGGAGCTGTTTTTT. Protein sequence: CASSQGPTGNSGELFF.

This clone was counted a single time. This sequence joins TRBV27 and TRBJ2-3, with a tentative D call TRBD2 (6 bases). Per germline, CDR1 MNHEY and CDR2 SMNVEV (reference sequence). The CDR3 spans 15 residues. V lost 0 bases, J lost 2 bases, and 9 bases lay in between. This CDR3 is CASSLSTGLTDTQYF. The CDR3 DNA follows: TGTGCCAGCAGTTTATCGACGGGACTCACAGATACGCAGTATTTT.

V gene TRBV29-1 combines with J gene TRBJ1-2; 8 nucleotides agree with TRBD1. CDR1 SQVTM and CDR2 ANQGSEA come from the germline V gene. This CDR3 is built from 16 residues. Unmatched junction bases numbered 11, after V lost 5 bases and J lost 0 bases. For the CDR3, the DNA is TGCAGCGTTACGGGGACAGGACTCTTCACTAACTATGGCTACACCTTC. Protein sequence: CSVTGTGLFTNYGYTF.

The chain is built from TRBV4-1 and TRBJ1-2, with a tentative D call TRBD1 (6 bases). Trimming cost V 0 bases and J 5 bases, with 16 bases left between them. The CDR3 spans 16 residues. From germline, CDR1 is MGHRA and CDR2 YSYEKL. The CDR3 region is CASSQDPPGAEYGYTF. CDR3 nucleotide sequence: TGCGCCAGCAGCCAAGACCCCCCAGGGGCCGAGTATGGCTACACCTTC.

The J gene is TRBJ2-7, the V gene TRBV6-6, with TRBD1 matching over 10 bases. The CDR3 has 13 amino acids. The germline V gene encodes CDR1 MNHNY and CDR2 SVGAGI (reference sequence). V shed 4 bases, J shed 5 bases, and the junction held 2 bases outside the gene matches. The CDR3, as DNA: TGTGCCAGCAGTTCCGGGACAGGGGACGAGCAGTACTTC. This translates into CASSSGTGDEQYF.